The clone carrying this T cell receptor beta chain was observed a single time. The antigen remains undetermined. Only in-frame clones appear in the TCRdb table, and some are missing; sequencing was by immunoSEQ multiplex PCR. The sample records hundreds of thousands of clones, about 93% being singletons. The data stem from a study of Ad26.COV2.S vaccination and SARS-CoV-2 variants. About the study: Enrolled in COV1001, the donor was in the Ad26.COV2.S trial arm, which received the vaccine. Once, or twice with 56 days between doses, Ad26.COV2.S was given intramuscularly.

Study-wide results and caveats: Reportedly, spike-specific CD8+ and CD4+ T cell responses achieved substantial breadth once vaccination had taken place.

The treatment is: some 19 received Ad26.COV2.S at low or high dose, single or two shots; five or six received placebo; per-sample allocation not given. Day 63 following the first vaccine or placebo injection was when the samples were taken. SARS-CoV-2 spike from the Wuhan strain was encoded by the vaccine, an Ad26 vector. The length of the CDR3 is 14 residues. Germline CDR1 and CDR2: LGHDT and YNNKEL (reference sequence). Trimming removed 1 base from V and 10 bases from J; junction bases left unmatched: 7. The sample was peripheral blood, taken in a trial of Ad26.COV2.S vaccine versus placebo. This clonotype was sampled from a person aged 18-65 years who received the Ad26.COV2.S COVID-19 vaccine or a placebo. The V and J genes are TRBV3-1 (or the pseudogene TRBV3-2) and TRBJ1-3; 7 bases match TRBD1. This CDR3 reads CASSQAPGGQTIYF. DNA for the CDR3: TGTGCCAGCAGCCAAGCCCCAGGGGGTCAAACCATATATTTT.